This T cell receptor beta chain is drawn from a study of shared clonotypes between healthy human individuals. Findings of the study overall: Lower generation probabilities were found for non-shared clonotypes than for those shared by all four donors. Larger estimated richness was generally seen in naive subsets than in memory subsets. Shared across a few donors were roughly 5.3% of the naive CD4 clonotypes.

The data were produced by immunoSEQ multiplex PCR, yet TCRdb's version contains in-frame clones alone and is incomplete. The sample lists more than 1,200,000 clones; approximately 98.5% were seen once. The V and J ends lost 4 bases and 4 bases, in that order; junction bases with no gene match: 4. Germline CDR1 is MNHNS and CDR2 is SASEGT. The CDR3 runs 15 residues. Comment on this clone: Its matching antigen is unknown.

Every donor was a Caucasian adult from Nashville, Tennessee. The J gene is TRBJ2-1, the V gene TRBV6-1; TRBD1 matches at 10 bases. The clonotype was recovered from a man younger than 40 in good health. The specimen was naive CD4+ T cells sorted from blood. Subset meaning: CD45RA+ positively selected. This CDR3 is CASSGDRGSYNEQFF. CDR3 nucleotides: TGTGCCAGCAGTGGGGACAGGGGTTCTTACAATGAGCAGTTCTTC.